A selection of T cell receptor beta chains follows, all from one sample in a study of blood T cells in healthy people across ages. MiXCR was run by TCRdb on the 5' RACE reads, yielding one entry per CDR3 protein. The sample lists about 640,000 distinct CDR3 sequences, 58% occurring once. The sample taken for sequencing was blood. The receptors shown here come from a man aged 55 to 70 in good health. CDR3s include the opening cysteine and the closing phenylalanine or tryptophan. The D gene is left open where the match is weak. Clone size, where shown, is once, few, many, or a class for clones that have expanded.

cdr3_aa	cdr3_nt	v_call	j_call	clone_size	d_call
CASSLRGREFF	TGTGCCAGCAGCTTAAGGGGAAGGGAGTTCTTC	TRBV13	TRBJ2-1	few	-
CASSPPATGSRNEKLFF	TGTGCCAGCAGCCCCCCGGCCACAGGGTCGAGGAATGAAAAACTGTTTTTT	TRBV5-5	TRBJ1-4	once	-
CSARTVGREPQHF	TGCAGTGCCCGGACAGTAGGCAGGGAGCCCCAGCATTTT	TRBV20-1	TRBJ1-5	-	-
CATSTPEQGNTEAFF	TGTGCCACCAGCACCCCGGAGCAGGGAAACACTGAAGCTTTCTTT	TRBV15	TRBJ1-1	-	-
CASSATGTSGNNEQFF	TGTGCCAGCAGCGCGACCGGGACTAGCGGGAACAATGAGCAGTTCTTC	TRBV11-2	TRBJ2-1	few	TRBD2
CASSQSSQSANLEAFF	TGTGCCAGCAGCCAATCATCCCAGTCGGCAAACCTCGAAGCTTTCTTT	TRBV16	TRBJ1-1	-	-
CASSQDPIRQVSSNQPQHF	TGTGCCAGCAGCCAAGATCCCATTAGACAGGTATCGAGCAATCAGCCCCAGCATTTT	TRBV4-2	TRBJ1-5	-	-
CASSLAPSGGALDTQYF	TGTGCCAGCAGCTTAGCCCCTAGCGGGGGGGCCCTAGATACGCAGTATTTT	TRBV7-2	TRBJ2-3	-	TRBD2
CASSSVAGATQYF	TGTGCCAGCAGTTCGGTAGCGGGGGCCACCCAGTACTTC	TRBV6-2/TRBV6-3	TRBJ2-5	-	TRBD2
CASRAIASNIQYF	TGTGCCAGCAGGGCGATCGCCAGTAACATTCAGTACTTC	TRBV7-2	TRBJ2-4	few	-
CASSLSVHEQFF	TGTGCCAGCAGTTTGTCAGTCCATGAGCAGTTCTTC	TRBV12-3/TRBV12-4	TRBJ2-1	-	-
CASSPTGYPYEQYF	TGTGCCAGCAGCCCTACAGGGTATCCCTACGAGCAGTACTTC	TRBV7-9	TRBJ2-7	-	-
CASSQDRYTEAFF	TGTGCCAGCAGCCAGGACAGATACACTGAAGCTTTCTTT	TRBV11-3	TRBJ1-1	-	-
CASSQDPQGDYGYTF	TGCGCCAGCAGCCAAGACCCACAGGGGGACTATGGCTACACCTTC	TRBV4-1	TRBJ1-2	-	TRBD1
CASSMNRGTQFF	TGTGCCAGCAGCATGAATCGGGGGACCCAGTTCTTC	TRBV2	TRBJ2-1	-	-
CASSQGQGANYGYTF	TGCGCCAGCAGCCAGGGGCAGGGGGCTAACTATGGCTACACCTTC	TRBV4-1	TRBJ1-2	few	TRBD1
CASSYSQVNYGYTF	TGTGCCAGCAGTTACAGTCAGGTTAACTATGGCTACACCTTC	TRBV6-5	TRBJ1-2	-	-
CASSQYLTGKQYF	TGTGCCAGCAGCCAATATCTCACGGGCAAGCAGTATTTT	TRBV14	TRBJ2-3	-	-
CASSQDPGNNEQFF	TGCGCCAGCAGCCAAGACCCCGGGAACAATGAGCAGTTCTTC	TRBV4-1	TRBJ2-1	-	-
CSVEEPGRSYGYTF	TGCAGCGTTGAAGAACCGGGACGGAGCTATGGCTACACCTTC	TRBV29-1	TRBJ1-2	-	-
CSAQAGGPANEQFF	TGCAGTGCTCAAGCGGGGGGGCCGGCCAATGAGCAGTTCTTC	TRBV20-1	TRBJ2-1	-	TRBD2
CSARDRLAGLYEQYF	TGCAGTGCTAGAGATAGACTAGCGGGGCTCTACGAGCAGTACTTC	TRBV20-1	TRBJ2-7	many	TRBD2
CSVRGSGGLETQYF	TGCAGTGTTAGAGGTAGCGGGGGTTTAGAGACCCAGTACTTC	TRBV20-1	TRBJ2-5	once	TRBD2
CSAVGGGETQYF	TGCAGTGCCGTGGGGGGAGGGGAGACCCAGTACTTC	TRBV20-1	TRBJ2-5	-	TRBD2
CATGATKNIQYF	TGTGCCACGGGGGCGACTAAAAACATTCAGTACTTC	TRBV6-6	TRBJ2-4	-	-
CASSSSRQGAHYGYTF	TGTGCCAGCAGTTCCTCTCGACAGGGGGCCCACTATGGCTACACCTTC	TRBV6-6	TRBJ1-2	few	TRBD1
CASSYSGGEPYGYTF	TGTGCCAGCAGTTACTCGGGAGGGGAACCCTATGGCTACACCTTC	TRBV6-5	TRBJ1-2	few	-
CAISESTSRNEQFF	TGTGCCATCAGTGAGTCGACTAGCAGAAATGAGCAGTTCTTC	TRBV10-3	TRBJ2-1	few	TRBD2
CSATGPMGTGELFF	TGCAGTGCTACAGGCCCTATGGGAACCGGGGAGCTGTTTTTT	TRBV20-1	TRBJ2-2	-	-
CASKWTGGMSVMQYF	TGTGCCAGCAAATGGACAGGGGGCATGTCAGTTATGCAATATTTT	TRBV12-3/TRBV12-4	TRBJ2-3	-	TRBD1
CAIRTGHNEQFF	TGTGCCATTCGGACAGGTCACAATGAGCAGTTCTTC	TRBV10-3	TRBJ2-1	-	TRBD1
CSARDPRQGNNSPLHF	TGCAGTGCTAGAGATCCGCGGCAGGGAAATAATTCACCCCTCCACTTT	TRBV20-1	TRBJ1-6	-	-
CASRNGGLAGLNTQYF	TGTGCCAGCAGAAACGGGGGACTAGCGGGGCTCAATACGCAGTATTTT	TRBV6-2/TRBV6-3	TRBJ2-3	-	TRBD2
CATSDPGLAGGTGYNEQFF	TGTGCCACCAGTGACCCGGGACTAGCGGGGGGGACGGGTTACAATGAGCAGTTCTTC	TRBV24-1	TRBJ2-1	-	TRBD2
CASSELAGETQYF	TGTGCCAGCAGTGAGCTAGCAGGGGAGACCCAGTACTTC	TRBV2	TRBJ2-5	-	-
CSARGPPRGGRYNEQFF	TGCAGTGCTAGGGGGCCTCCGAGGGGGGGTCGGTACAATGAGCAGTTCTTC	TRBV20-1	TRBJ2-1	-	-
CASSLTGFVGYTF	TGTGCCAGCAGCTTAACAGGATTTGTAGGCTACACCTTC	TRBV7-9	TRBJ1-2	-	-
CSAKTSGLGGEQFF	TGCAGTGCTAAGACTAGCGGTCTTGGCGGTGAGCAGTTCTTC	TRBV20-1	TRBJ2-1	once	TRBD2
CASRADISYEQYF	TGCGCCAGCAGGGCAGATATCTCCTACGAGCAGTACTTT	TRBV10-2	TRBJ2-7	-	-
CSVRTGPSYEQYF	TGCAGCGTTCGGACAGGGCCCTCCTACGAGCAGTACTTC	TRBV29-1	TRBJ2-7	once	TRBD1
CSARLRTGKETQYF	TGCAGTGCTAGACTAAGGACAGGGAAAGAGACCCAGTACTTC	TRBV20-1	TRBJ2-5	-	TRBD1
CSASFGASYNEQFF	TGCAGTGCTAGCTTTGGGGCGTCCTACAATGAGCAGTTCTTC	TRBV20-1	TRBJ2-1	-	-
CATTKGDGSTEAFF	TGTGCCACCACGAAAGGGGACGGGTCTACTGAAGCTTTCTTT	TRBV24-1	TRBJ1-1	-	-
CSARDPRNGVNEKLFF	TGCAGTGCTAGAGATCCCCGGAATGGAGTTAATGAAAAACTGTTTTTT	TRBV20-1	TRBJ1-4	-	-
CASSLVPGVSLSPQHF	TGTGCCAGCAGCTTAGTCCCCGGGGTAAGCCTCTCGCCCCAGCATTTT	TRBV7-2	TRBJ1-5	-	-
CASSQVESGIQETQYF	TGCGCCAGCAGCCAAGTCGAGTCCGGGATACAAGAGACCCAGTACTTC	TRBV4-1	TRBJ2-5	-	-
CASSLVAHYGYTF	TGTGCCAGCAGTTTAGTGGCACACTATGGCTACACCTTC	TRBV12-3/TRBV12-4	TRBJ1-2	-	-
CASSLVPGKHNEQFF	TGTGCCAGCAGCTTAGTTCCAGGGAAGCACAATGAGCAGTTCTTC	TRBV11-2	TRBJ2-1	once	-
CASSPLATEAFF	TGTGCCAGCAGTCCCTTAGCCACTGAAGCTTTCTTT	TRBV12-3/TRBV12-4	TRBJ1-1	few	-
CASSYGGGRNTEAFF	TGTGCCAGCAGTTATGGAGGGGGCCGAAACACTGAAGCTTTCTTT	TRBV6-5	TRBJ1-1	-	TRBD1
CASSVTGSYNEQFF	TGTGCCAGCAGTGTAACAGGGTCCTACAATGAGCAGTTCTTC	TRBV28	TRBJ2-1	few	-
CSVGPGGQAQYF	TGCAGCGTTGGACCCGGGGGACAGGCCCAGTACTTC	TRBV29-1	TRBJ2-5	few	TRBD1
CASSLGTLAEAFF	TGCGCCAGCAGCCTAGGGACTCTCGCTGAAGCTTTCTTT	TRBV5-1	TRBJ1-1	-	-
CSASSGLNQPQHF	TGCAGTGCTAGCTCGGGGTTGAATCAGCCCCAGCATTTT	TRBV20-1	TRBJ1-5	few	-
CASSRGASGGLTDTQYF	TGTGCCAGCAGCCGGGGGGCTAGCGGGGGGCTCACAGATACGCAGTATTTT	TRBV7-9	TRBJ2-3	-	TRBD2
CSVGDRDAVPYEQYF	TGCAGCGTTGGGGACAGGGACGCGGTCCCTTACGAGCAGTACTTC	TRBV29-1	TRBJ2-7	-	TRBD1
CASPPSGEYNEQFF	TGTGCCAGCCCCCCTAGCGGGGAGTACAATGAGCAGTTCTTC	TRBV28	TRBJ2-1	-	TRBD2